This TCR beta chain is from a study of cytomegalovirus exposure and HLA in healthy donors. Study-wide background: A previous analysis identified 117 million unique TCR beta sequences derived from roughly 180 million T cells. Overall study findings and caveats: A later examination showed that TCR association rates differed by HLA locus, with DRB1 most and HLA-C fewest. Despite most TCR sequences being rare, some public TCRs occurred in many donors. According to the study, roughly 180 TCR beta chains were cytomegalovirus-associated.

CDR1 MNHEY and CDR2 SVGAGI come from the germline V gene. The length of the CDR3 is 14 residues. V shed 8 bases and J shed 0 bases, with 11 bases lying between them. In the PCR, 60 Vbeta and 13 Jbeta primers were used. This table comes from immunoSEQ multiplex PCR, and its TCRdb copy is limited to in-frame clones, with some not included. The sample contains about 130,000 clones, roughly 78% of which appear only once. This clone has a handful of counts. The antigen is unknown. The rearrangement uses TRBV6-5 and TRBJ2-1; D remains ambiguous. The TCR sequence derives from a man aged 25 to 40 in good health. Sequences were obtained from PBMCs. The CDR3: CASGAESSYNEQFF. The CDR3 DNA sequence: TGTGCCAGCGGAGCCGAAAGCTCCTACAATGAGCAGTTCTTC.